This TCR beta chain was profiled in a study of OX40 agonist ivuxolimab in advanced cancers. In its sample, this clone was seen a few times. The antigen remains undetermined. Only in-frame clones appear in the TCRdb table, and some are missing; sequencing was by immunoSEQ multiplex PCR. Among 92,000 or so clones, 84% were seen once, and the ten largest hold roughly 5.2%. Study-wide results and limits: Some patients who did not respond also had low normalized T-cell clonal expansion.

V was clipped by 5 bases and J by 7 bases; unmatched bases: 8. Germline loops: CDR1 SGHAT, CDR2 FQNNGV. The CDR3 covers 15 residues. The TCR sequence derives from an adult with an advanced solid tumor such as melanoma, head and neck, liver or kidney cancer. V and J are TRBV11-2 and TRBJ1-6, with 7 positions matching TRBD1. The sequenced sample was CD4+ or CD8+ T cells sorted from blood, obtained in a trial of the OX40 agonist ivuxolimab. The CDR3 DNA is TGTGCCAGCAGCGAACCGGGACAGCCGAATTCACCCCTCCACTTT. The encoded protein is CASSEPGQPNSPLHF.